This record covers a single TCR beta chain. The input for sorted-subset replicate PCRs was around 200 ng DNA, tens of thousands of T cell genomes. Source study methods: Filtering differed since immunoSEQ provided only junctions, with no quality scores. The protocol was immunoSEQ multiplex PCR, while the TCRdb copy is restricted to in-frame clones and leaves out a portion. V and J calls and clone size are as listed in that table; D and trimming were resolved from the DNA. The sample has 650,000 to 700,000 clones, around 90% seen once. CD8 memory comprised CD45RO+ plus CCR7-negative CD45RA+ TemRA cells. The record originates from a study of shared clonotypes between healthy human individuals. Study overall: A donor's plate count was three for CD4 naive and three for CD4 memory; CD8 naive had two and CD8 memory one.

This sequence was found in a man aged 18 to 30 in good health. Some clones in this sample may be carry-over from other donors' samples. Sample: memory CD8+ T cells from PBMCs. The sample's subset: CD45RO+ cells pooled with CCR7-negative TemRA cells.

Here the CDR3 reads CASSSGTSGTDTQYF. The DNA of the CDR3 is TGTGCCAGCAGCTCCGGGACTAGCGGGACAGATACGCAGTATTTT. The chain couples TRBV7-8 to TRBJ2-3; 12 positions agree with TRBD2. Trimming removed 4 bases from V and 3 bases from J; junction bases left unmatched: 2. CDR1 is SGHVS, CDR2 FQNEAQ, per germline. This CDR3 spans 15 amino acids.